The source of this TCR beta chain is a study of blood T cell repertoires in COVID-19. Whole-study context: Acute and convalescent COVID-19 samples came from the United States, Italy and Spain.

Clones were sequenced by immunoSEQ multiplex PCR, and TCRdb holds only the in-frame ones, with some missing. There are 90,000 to 95,000 clones in the sample; 70% to 90% occur only once, and roughly 8.1% lies in the top ten. CDR3 length equals 12 residues. V shed 6 bases, J shed 5 bases, and the junction held 3 bases outside the gene matches. Germline V gives CDR1 SQVTM, CDR2 ANQGSEA. The gene calls are TRBV29-1 and TRBJ1-1, with 10 positions matching TRBD1. This clonotype was sampled from a woman aged 70 to 79 with acute or convalescent COVID-19. The source material was peripheral blood. CDR3: CSVGTGETEAFF. DNA for the CDR3: TGCAGCGTGGGGACAGGGGAGACTGAAGCTTTCTTT.